What follows are 9 T cell receptor beta chains derived from one specimen sequenced in a study of beta chain features in type 1 diabetes. Expressed TCRB transcripts were sequenced because the entire RNA isolate underwent reverse transcription. The table came from immunoSEQ multiplex PCR; TCRdb's copy has only in-frame clones and leaves some out. This sample has 300,000 to 350,000 clones; roughly 8% occur once, and the top ten carry roughly 0.44%. Sequencing was done on a sample of central memory CD4+ T cells from blood. The receptors derive from a woman in her late teens or twenties in good health.

CDR3 loop: CASSLDSTREQFF. DNA for the CDR3: TGCGCCAGCAGCTTGGACAGCACGCGAGAGCAGTTCTTC. The chain employs TRBV5-1 and TRBJ2-1, with D hard to call. Germline CDR1 SGHRS, CDR2 YFSETQ. V shed 0 bases and J shed 10 bases, with 11 bases lying between them. The CDR3 is 13 residues long.

J is TRBJ2-3 and V is TRBV28; 11 positions agree with TRBD1. The CDR3 length is 16 residues. Germline CDR1 and CDR2: MDHEN and SYDVKM. V lost 5 bases, J lost 2 bases, and 6 bases stayed unmatched. CDR3 DNA: TGTGCCAGCAGTACCTGGACAGGGGGCGTCACAGATACGCAGTATTTT. Protein product: CASSTWTGGVTDTQYF.

The sample holds a few counts of this clone. The chain combines TRBV11-2 with TRBJ2-5; D gene unclear. V was clipped by 5 bases and J by 1 base, with 8 bases between them. The CDR3 contains 13 residues. The germline V gene has CDR1 SGHAT and CDR2 FQNNGV. As DNA, the CDR3 is TGTGCCAGCAGCAGCGACCGCCAAGAGACCCAGTACTTC. This translates into CASSSDRQETQYF.

Turning to this clone: With a much larger clone just one base away, this may be a read error. The chain couples TRBV6-1 to TRBJ1-5; D is uncertain. V was shortened by 5 bases and J by 0 bases, with 5 bases between the two germline ends. Germline assignment: CDR1 MNHNS and CDR2 SASEGT. This CDR3 region has 13 residues. In DNA, the CDR3 is TGTGCCAGCAGTAGGGATAGCAATCAGCCCCAGCATTTT. Translation: CASSRDSNQPQHF.

The rearrangement uses TRBV6-5 and TRBJ1-5; the match to TRBD1 covers 7 bases. The ends lost 2 bases at V and 0 bases at J; junction bases unmatched: 1. Germline V gives CDR1 MNHEY, CDR2 SVGAGI. The CDR3 loop spans 15 amino acids. The CDR3 here is CASSYAGGSNQPQHF. The CDR3 bases are TGTGCCAGCAGTTACGCAGGGGGTAGCAATCAGCCCCAGCATTTT.

The chain joins TRBV4-3 to TRBJ2-7, with D possibly matching TRBD1 (6 bases). With 4 bases removed from V and 2 bases from J, the gap between germline ends came to 21 bases. The V gene's germline CDR1 is LGHNA and CDR2 YSLEER. The CDR3 extends over 17 amino acids. CDR3 coding DNA: TGCGCCAGCAGCCGCTCACGAGGACAGTCTGTCGCCTACGAGCAGTACTTC. This codes for CASSRSRGQSVAYEQYF.

This chain joins TRBV2 and TRBJ2-1; D is unresolved. The CDR3 totals 11 residues. Germline values: CDR1 SNHLY, CDR2 FYNNEI. V lost 2 bases and J 9 bases, leaving 5 bases between the germline ends. The DNA of the CDR3 is TGTGCCAGCAGTGAATCCCCTGAGCAGTTCTTC. Protein: CASSESPEQFF.

This clone has only a few counts. V and J are TRBV5-4 and TRBJ1-4; possible D gene TRBD1, 5 bases. There are 14 residues in the CDR3. Per the germline V gene, CDR1 is SGHNT and CDR2 is YYREEE (reference sequence). V lost 4 bases, J lost 2 bases, and 9 bases lay in between. This CDR3 is CASSPGATNEKLFF. CDR3 sequence (DNA): TGTGCCAGCAGCCCCGGGGCGACTAATGAAAAACTGTTTTTT.

The V gene is TRBV29-1, the J gene TRBJ2-3; 8 bases map to TRBD2. The germline gives CDR1 SQVTM, CDR2 ANQGSEA. V shed 4 bases and J 2 bases; nucleotides not matched to a gene: 8. CDR3 length: 15 residues. In DNA form, the CDR3 reads TGCAGCGTTGTTCCTCTAGCGGGCTCCACAGATACGCAGTATTTT. It codes for CSVVPLAGSTDTQYF.